The entry below describes one T cell receptor beta chain. Antigen specificity is unknown. The data were obtained in a study of PD-1 blockade in classical Hodgkin lymphoma. Study background: Patients had nivolumab dosed at 3 mg/kg, delivered intravenously every 2 weeks. General study results and limits: Patients excluded were those beginning nivolumab under 1 year after ASCT.

Exposure to brentuximab vedotin varied, and each patient had relapsed following autologous stem cell transplantation. Clones were read by immunoSEQ multiplex PCR, and TCRdb kept only the in-frame ones, dropping some. Among some 23,000 clones listed, around 63% were seen once. This material consisted of peripheral blood mononuclear cells (PBMCs), taken at baseline. The TCR was taken from a human donor with classical Hodgkin lymphoma.

In nucleotides, the CDR3 is TGTGCCAGCAGTCCAGGTCGCGGGGGCACTGAAGCTTTCTTT. This translates into CASSPGRGGTEAFF. V gene TRBV6-5 combines with J gene TRBJ1-1; possibly TRBD1 for D (5 bases). V was clipped by 5 bases and J by 4 bases, with 14 bases between them. The CDR3 totals 14 residues. The germline CDR1 and CDR2 sequences are MNHEY and SVGAGI.